These T cell receptor beta chains were read from a single sample in a study of T-cell memory formation after mild COVID-19. Using its own MiXCR run on the 5' RACE reads, TCRdb lists one record per CDR3 protein. The table records 30,000 to 35,000 distinct CDR3 sequences, roughly 21% of them present only once. The sample was PBMCs or a T cell subset sorted from them (not recorded which). These receptors originate from an adult who had mild COVID-19 (a few samples of this study predate the infection). Cell type and time point are not known. The conserved cysteine and the conserved F or W are not part of the CDR3 here.

TRBV6-5,TRBJ2-6,ASSYLGRLDSGANVLT
TRBV3-1,TRBJ2-5,ASSQRGQSRETQY
TRBV12-3/TRBV12-4,TRBJ2-5,ASSLEAGGFGGGTQY
TRBV5-1,TRBJ2-3,ASSLGSGGAADTQY
TRBV20-1,TRBJ2-4,SAPEAELAKNIQY
TRBV3-1,TRBJ1-2,ASSQEARARSLNYGYT
TRBV4-2,TRBJ2-3,ASSLAAGQGTDTQY
TRBV30,TRBJ2-5,AWSAIRVLQRTQY
TRBV11-2,TRBJ1-2,ASSHLQGTRGYT
TRBV30,TRBJ2-5,AWSKGAETQY
TRBV5-6,TRBJ2-1,ASSLVWGRYNEQF
TRBV18,TRBJ2-3,ASSPGLGVGTDTQY
TRBV4-1,TRBJ2-1,ASSQGPGLGTYNEQF
TRBV3-1,TRBJ2-3,ASSPGGPQY
TRBV7-6,TRBJ2-7,ASSPSWGSYEQY
TRBV7-2,TRBJ2-1,ASSLRWGNEQF
TRBV12-3/TRBV12-4,TRBJ1-6,ASSSTVYNSPLH
TRBV11-2,TRBJ1-4,ASSLPGMGEKLF
TRBV4-3,TRBJ2-1,ASSQSGSSYNEQF
TRBV6-2/TRBV6-3,TRBJ2-3,ASTGGPGGLRTDTQY
TRBV6-2/TRBV6-3,TRBJ2-2,ASSYPALRVNTGELF
TRBV5-1,TRBJ1-2,ASSLDRNYGYT
TRBV7-3,TRBJ2-3,ASSYREGDTQY
TRBV7-2,TRBJ2-7,ASSYSLYEQY